This record covers a single T cell receptor beta chain. The antigen is undetermined. The method was immunoSEQ multiplex PCR; TCRdb's version includes in-frame clones alone and lacks a portion of them. The sample shows roughly 50,000 clones, approximately 79% of them seen only once. The data stem from a study of T cells in tumors after PD-1 blockade. Study-wide results and caveats: Some novel exhausted tumor clones appeared in pre-treatment blood, suggesting peripheral recruitment.

Germline CDR1 LNHDA, CDR2 SQIVND (reference sequence). The CDR3 contains 15 residues. Trimming removed 5 bases from V and 7 bases from J, with 20 bases in between. This specimen was PBMCs, taken before anti-PD-1 treatment. The origin of this receptor is a human donor with basal cell carcinoma. The gene calls are TRBV19 and TRBJ1-1; D call uncertain. DNA for the CDR3: TGTGCCAGTAGTTCTCACCAAGAAAAGACGGGTGAAGCTTTCTTT. It specifies CASSSHQEKTGEAFF.